The 9 T cell receptor beta chains below were found in one sample sequenced in a study of cytomegalovirus exposure and HLA in healthy donors. The PCR used 60 Vbeta and 13 Jbeta primers. Generated by immunoSEQ multiplex PCR, the TCRdb table keeps only in-frame clones and is missing some. The table shows approximately 200,000 clones, with about 80% occurring only once. Sequenced: PBMCs. The receptors stem from a woman aged 18-29 years in good health and CMV-seropositive.

The chain has TRBV6-5 and TRBJ2-1, with 9 positions matching TRBD2. The CDR3 totals 15 residues. V lost 2 bases and J lost 6; bases outside the gene matches: 5. In germline, CDR1 is MNHEY, CDR2 SVGAGI. CDR3 loop: CASSYPGGGANEQFF. CDR3 bases: TGTGCCAGCAGTTACCCGGGCGGGGGGGCCAATGAGCAGTTCTTC.

The chain joins TRBV28 to TRBJ1-1, with 7 positions matching TRBD1. Germline lookup yields CDR1 MDHEN and CDR2 SYDVKM. J gave up 3 bases and V 9 bases, and 7 bases lay outside the gene matches. This CDR3 region has 13 residues. The CDR3 reads CASTGGQYTEAFF. CDR3 DNA sequence: TGTGCCAGTACCGGGGGACAGTACACTGAAGCTTTCTTT.

The rearrangement links TRBV9 to TRBJ2-3; D call uncertain. The germline gives CDR1 SGDLS, CDR2 YYNGEE. V lost 2 bases, J lost 1 base, and 8 bases lay in between. The CDR3 sequence is 14 residues long. The CDR3 protein is CASSVQLGTDTQYF. CDR3 DNA sequence: TGTGCCAGCAGCGTCCAACTGGGCACAGATACGCAGTATTTT.

This clone was observed a few times. The chain is built from TRBV27 and TRBJ2-3; 7 bases map to TRBD2. Germline lookup yields CDR1 MNHEY and CDR2 SMNVEV (reference sequence). The CDR3 covers 14 residues. V was pared by 5 bases and J by 3 bases, with 5 bases of the junction left unmatched. The CDR3 region is CASSPQRGTDTQYF. The CDR3 DNA follows: TGTGCCAGCAGTCCCCAGCGGGGAACAGATACGCAGTATTTT.

The CDR3 protein is CASSLDLVGTAWYGYTF. The CDR3 bases are TGTGCCAGCAGCTTAGATTTGGTGGGGACAGCCTGGTATGGCTACACCTTC. This chain uses TRBV7-2 with TRBJ1-2, with 7 bases that match TRBD1. CDR3 size: 17 residues. Germline V gene data show CDR1 as SGHTA and CDR2 as FQGNSA. J was trimmed by 5 bases and V by 1 base; bases with no gene match: 13.

In its sample, this clone was seen a few times. The chain has TRBV11-3 and TRBJ2-1; D may be TRBD1 (5 bases). The germline V gene has CDR1 SGHNT and CDR2 YENEEA. The length of the CDR3 is 17 residues. Trimming pared 4 bases from V and 0 bases from J, leaving 16 bases between. The CDR3 DNA reads as TGTGCCAGCAGCTCTAAGGGGATAAAAAGCTCCTACAATGAGCAGTTCTTC. This encodes CASSSKGIKSSYNEQFF.

The chain employs TRBV2 and TRBJ1-1; no reliable D call. This CDR3 is 14 amino acids long. Per germline, CDR1 SNHLY and CDR2 FYNNEI. Trimming shortened V by 4 bases and J by 1 base, and 10 bases separated the two germline ends. The CDR3, as DNA: TGTGCCAGCAGTGGCACATACAGGAACACTGAAGCTTTCTTT. Its translation: CASSGTYRNTEAFF.

The chain joins TRBV6-1 to TRBJ2-1, with D perhaps matching TRBD2 (7 bases). Germline V gene lookup returns CDR1 MNHNS and CDR2 SASEGT. V gave up 3 bases and J gave up 4 bases, with 19 bases separating them. This CDR3 comprises 17 residues. The CDR3 DNA is TGTGCCAGCAGTGAGGGTTTGGGCGGGGGCCCTTACAATGAGCAGTTCTTC. It codes for CASSEGLGGGPYNEQFF.

Notes on this clone: Sequence at one end of the junction differs from germline and may be a read error. The chain is built from TRBV7-7 and TRBJ2-3, with 9 bases matching TRBD2. Germline V lookup: CDR1 SSHAT, CDR2 FNYEAQ (reference sequence). The CDR3 totals 15 residues. Here the CDR3 DNA reads TGTGCTAGCACCTTCGGGACTAGCCCGACAGATACGCAGTATTTT. Protein sequence: CASTFGTSPTDTQYF.